Listed here are 16 T cell receptor beta chains from one sample, sequenced in a study of cytomegalovirus exposure and HLA in healthy donors. PCR employed 60 Vbeta and 13 Jbeta primers. Sequenced by immunoSEQ multiplex PCR; TCRdb stores in-frame clones only, minus some. Of 150,000 to 200,000 clones listed, roughly 73% were seen once; the top ten hold 11%. Sequencing was done on a sample of PBMCs. The receptors derive from a man aged 18 to 29 in good health and CMV-seropositive.

J is TRBJ2-7 and V is TRBV7-9; D remains ambiguous. The CDR3 sequence is 11 residues long. Germline CDR1 SEHNR, CDR2 FQNEAQ (reference sequence). The V and J ends lost 2 bases and 7 bases respectively, with 6 bases between them. The CDR3 sequence: CASSLLDEQYF. Here the CDR3 DNA reads TGTGCCAGCAGCTTACTAGATGAGCAGTACTTC.

The V call is TRBV15, the J call TRBJ2-3, with D unclear. Germline assignment: CDR1 LNHNV and CDR2 YYDKDF (reference sequence). Trimming took 7 bases from V and 0 from J, leaving 17 bases between them. The CDR3 is 16 residues long. The CDR3 nucleotides read TGTGCCACCATTCCAGGTAGTCCCGGCAGCACAGATACGCAGTATTTT. This codes for CATIPGSPGSTDTQYF.

This clone occurred many times. The chain is built from TRBV5-1 and TRBJ2-2; unclear D gene. Germline CDR1 and CDR2: SGHRS and YFSETQ. V lost 0 bases to trimming and J lost 6 bases, with 12 bases between them. The CDR3 has 15 amino acids. CDR3 sequence reads: CASSLVPLAAGELFF. Here the CDR3 DNA reads TGCGCCAGCAGCTTGGTCCCATTAGCAGCCGGGGAGCTGTTTTTT.

The V call is TRBV13, the J call TRBJ2-1, with TRBD2 identical over 7 bases. CDR1 is PRHDT, CDR2 FYEKMQ, per germline (reference sequence). With 2 bases clipped from V and 7 bases from J, the junction kept 17 bases outside the gene matches. This CDR3 region has 18 residues. The CDR3 DNA is TGTGCCAGCAGCTTACCCGTCTATGACAGCGGGAAAGTTAATGAGCAGTTCTTC. It translates to CASSLPVYDSGKVNEQFF.

The chain recombines TRBV25-1 with TRBJ2-1; 8 nucleotides match TRBD2. This CDR3 spans 15 amino acids. After removal of 2 bases from V and 8 bases from J, the junction contained 8 bases not matched to a gene. Germline V gene lookup returns CDR1 MGHDK and CDR2 SYGVNS. CDR3 nucleotide sequence: TGTGCCAGCAGTGAAGCTAGCGGGCCATTTGATGAGCAGTTCTTC. Its translation: CASSEASGPFDEQFF. Complete variable domain (other parts from reference TRBV25-1 and TRBJ2-1): EADIYQTPRYLVIGTGKKITLECSQTMGHDKMYWYQQDPGMELHLIHYSYGVNSTEKGDLSSESTVSRIRTEHFPLTLESARPSHTSQYLCASSEASGPFDEQFFGPGTRLTVL.

This clone showed up just once. The chain couples TRBV6-1 to TRBJ1-5, with D perhaps TRBD1 (6 bases). This CDR3 is built from 15 residues. Looked up from germline, CDR1 is MNHNS and CDR2 is SASEGT. Trimming cost V 6 bases and J 1 base, with 13 bases left between them. CDR3 protein: CASRHDRSSNQPQHF. DNA for the CDR3: TGTGCCAGCAGGCACGACAGGTCGAGCAATCAGCCCCAGCATTTT.

V and J are TRBV19 and TRBJ2-1; 11 bases map to TRBD2. J lost 6 bases, V lost 4 bases, and 5 bases had no gene match. Germline lookup yields CDR1 LNHDA and CDR2 SQIVND (reference sequence). The CDR3 loop spans 15 amino acids. The CDR3 DNA is TGTGCCAGTAGTACCGGACTAGCGGGTGTCAATGAGCAGTTCTTC. Translation gives CASSTGLAGVNEQFF. The full variable domain, its missing parts supplied by reference TRBV19 and TRBJ2-1, is DGGITQSPKYLFRKEGQNVTLSCEQNLNHDAMYWYRQDPGQGLRLIYYSQIVNDFQKGDIAEGYSVSREKKESFPLTVTSAQKNPTAFYLCASSTGLAGVNEQFFGPGTRLTVL.

This clone was seen a few times. This chain's CDR3 is CASSLTSGRYEQYF. For the CDR3, the DNA is TGCGCCAGCAGCTTAACTAGCGGGAGATACGAGCAGTACTTC. V gene TRBV5-1 combines with J gene TRBJ2-7; 11 nucleotides align to TRBD2. The V gene end was trimmed by 2 bases and the J gene end by 4 bases; junction bases not matched to a gene: 2. CDR1 and CDR2 (germline): SGHRS, YFSETQ. CDR3 length: 14 residues.

This clone has a handful of counts. This chain uses TRBV11-3 with TRBJ2-3; D is perhaps TRBD2 (5 bases). This CDR3 contains 16 residues. V was cut by 3 bases and J by 1 base, with 14 bases left in between. Germline V gene lookup returns CDR1 SGHNT and CDR2 YENEEA. In DNA form, the CDR3 reads TGTGCCAGCAGCTTGTCGGGAAACGCCCGCACAGATACGCAGTATTTT. Translated: CASSLSGNARTDTQYF.

The V gene is TRBV4-1, the J gene TRBJ2-7; tentative D call: TRBD2 (5 bases). V gave up 4 bases and J gave up 1 base, with 11 bases separating them. Germline CDR1 and CDR2: MGHRA and YSYEKL. This CDR3 region has 14 residues. The CDR3 region has the DNA TGCGCCAGCAGCCTCGGACTTACTTCCTACGAGCAGTACTTC. This translates into CASSLGLTSYEQYF.

The chain links TRBV28 to TRBJ2-3; possibly TRBD2 for D (5 bases). This CDR3 is 10 amino acids long. With 8 bases removed from V and 5 bases from J, the gap between germline ends came to 5 bases. Germline-derived CDR1 and CDR2 are MDHEN and SYDVKM. As DNA, the CDR3 is TGTGCCAGCGAGGGAGATACGCAGTATTTT. Amino acid sequence: CASEGDTQYF.

This clone came up once. The chain uses TRBV28 and TRBJ1-5; D is unresolved. CDR1 MDHEN and CDR2 SYDVKM come from the germline V gene. The CDR3 spans 14 residues. Between the trimmed V and J ends, which lost 6 bases and 0 bases, there was a span of 9 bases. CDR3 bases: TGTGCCAGCAGGAGACATTATAGCAATCAGCCCCAGCATTTT. Residues: CASRRHYSNQPQHF.

V gene TRBV5-1 combines with J gene TRBJ2-3; TRBD2 aligns across 7 bases. Germline V lookup: CDR1 SGHRS, CDR2 YFSETQ. V lost 5 bases to trimming and J lost 6 bases; unmatched junction nucleotides: 9. The CDR3 length is 14 residues. The CDR3 DNA reads as TGCGCCAGCAGTCGCCAAGCGGGACTTGATACGCAGTATTTT. Protein sequence: CASSRQAGLDTQYF.

The CDR3 DNA sequence: TGTGCCAGCAGCTTTAGGGGGCAGGGCACTGAAGCTTTCTTT. Its protein is CASSFRGQGTEAFF. This chain links TRBV9 with TRBJ1-1; TRBD1 matches 7 bases. The germline V gene encodes CDR1 SGDLS and CDR2 YYNGEE. The CDR3 has 14 residues. V gave up 4 bases and J gave up 4 bases; unmatched junction bases: 7.

The CDR3 DNA is TGTGCCAGCAGCTTACAAGGCGGGGACAGATCTGAAGCTTTCTTT. Encoded protein: CASSLQGGDRSEAFF. The chain joins TRBV11-2 to TRBJ1-1; 7 bases match TRBD1. The V and J ends lost 2 bases and 6 bases, in that order; junction bases with no gene match: 9. CDR1 is SGHAT and CDR2 is FQNNGV in the germline V gene. The CDR3 is 15 residues long. The variable domain in full, completed from reference TRBV11-2 and TRBJ1-1, reads EAGVAQSPRYKIIEKRQSVAFWCNPISGHATLYWYQQILGQGPKLLIQFQNNGVVDDSQLPKDRFSAERLKGVDSTLKIQPAKLEDSAVYLCASSLQGGDRSEAFFGQGTRLTVV.

The rearrangement joins TRBV7-9 to TRBJ2-7, with 8 bases that match TRBD2. J gave up 4 bases and V 6 bases, and 11 bases lay outside the gene matches. The length of the CDR3 is 15 residues. Germline lookup yields CDR1 SEHNR and CDR2 FQNEAQ (reference sequence). This CDR3 is CASSHPRREAYEQYF. As DNA, the CDR3 is TGTGCCAGCAGTCATCCACGGCGGGAGGCTTACGAGCAGTACTTC.